The rows below give T cell receptor beta chains drawn from one sample of a study of HIV-infected children after antiretroviral therapy interruption. TCRdb redid the calling of the 3' RACE reads with MiXCR, one entry per CDR3 protein. Of 15,000 to 16,000 distinct CDR3 sequences detected, nearly 3.5% appear once; the ten largest clones hold about 4.9%. The material sequenced was CD45RA+ CD4+ T cells from PBMCs, taken from a donor given antiretroviral therapy, either interrupted or continuous. Source of these receptors: a child aged 2-17 years with HIV. The CDR3 runs from the conserved cysteine through the conserved F or W. The D gene is left open where the match is weak. The size of a clone is reported for some rows only, either as once, few or many, or as a class for expanded clones.

D gene | J gene | V gene | clone size | CDR3 length | CDR3 DNA | CDR3 protein
TRBD1 | TRBJ1-1 | TRBV28 | many | 16 | TGTGCCAGCAGCCAACGGGGACCGACAGGGTTTAGAGGAGCTTTCTTT | CASSQRGPTGFRGAFF
TRBD2 | TRBJ2-7 | TRBV2 | many | 14 | TGTGCCAGCACCGGGACTAGGAGCTCCTACGAGCAGTACTTC | CASTGTRSSYEQYF
TRBD1 | TRBJ1-6 | TRBV4-1 | many | 16 | TGCGCCAGCAGCCCCCAGGGGGCAGGGGGTTCTTCACCCCTCCACTTT | CASSPQGAGGSSPLHF
. | TRBJ1-5 | TRBV5-1 | many | 14 | TGCGCCAGCAGCCCGGGCGCGGACAATCAGCCCCAGCATTTT | CASSPGADNQPQHF
. | TRBJ2-3 | TRBV19 | many | 14 | TGTGCCAGTAGAGGGGGGGCCATCACAGATACGCAGTATTTT | CASRGGAITDTQYF
TRBD2 | TRBJ2-5 | TRBV19 | many | 14 | TGTGCCAGTAGTCCCACGACTAGCCGGGAGACCCAGTACTTC | CASSPTTSRETQYF
. | TRBJ2-3 | TRBV20-1 | . | 15 | TGCAGTGCTAAACTGAGCGGCCGGGGGACAGATACGCAGTATTTT | CSAKLSGRGTDTQYF
. | TRBJ2-7 | TRBV20-1 | many | 12 | TGCAGTGCTGGAATGGAGGGCTACGAGCAGTACTTC | CSAGMEGYEQYF
. | TRBJ2-3 | TRBV20-1 | many | 14 | TGCAGTGCTCCTCTAGCGTTTAGCACAGATACGCAGTATTTT | CSAPLAFSTDTQYF
. | TRBJ1-6 | TRBV6-5 | many | 16 | TGTGCCAGCAGTTACGGTGCGGGCTCCTATAATTCACCCCTCCACTTT | CASSYGAGSYNSPLHF
. | TRBJ2-7 | TRBV28 | . | 16 | TGTGCCAGCAGTTACCCGCCTCAAGGGACCCCCTACGAGCAGTACTTC | CASSYPPQGTPYEQYF
. | TRBJ2-7 | TRBV10-2 | many | 13 | TGTGCCAGCAGTGATACTGGGGGGCTTGAACAGTACTTC | CASSDTGGLEQYF
. | TRBJ2-7 | TRBV28 | many | 14 | TGTGCCAGCCAACGTCTTTTAGGGACGTACGAGCAGTACTTC | CASQRLLGTYEQYF
TRBD2 | TRBJ2-3 | TRBV18 | many | 15 | TGTGCCAGCTCACCGCTAGCGGGAGGCACAGATACGCAGTATTTT | CASSPLAGGTDTQYF
. | TRBJ2-1 | TRBV23-1 | many | 11 | TGCGCCAGCAGTCTAGGGTCAGACGCGTTCTTC | CASSLGSDAFF
TRBD1 | TRBJ1-2 | TRBV13 | many | 14 | TGTGCCAGCTCCCGGGACAGGGGAAGCTCCGACTACACCTTC | CASSRDRGSSDYTF
TRBD1 | TRBJ1-1 | TRBV5-1 | many | 16 | TGCGCCAGCAGCTTGGCAGGGGGCTTCCTGGGCACTGAAGCTTTCTTT | CASSLAGGFLGTEAFF
TRBD1 | TRBJ2-1 | TRBV19 | many | 13 | TGTGCCAGCAGTGCGCAGGGGGCGAATGAGCAGTTCTTC | CASSAQGANEQFF
. | TRBJ1-2 | TRBV5-1 | . | 13 | TGCGCCAGCAGCCAGGGCACCGACTATGGCTACACCTTC | CASSQGTDYGYTF
. | TRBJ2-7 | TRBV5-1 | many | 16 | TGCGCCAGCAGCTTGGATGGTCAGGGAAGCAACTACGAGCAGTACTTC | CASSLDGQGSNYEQYF
. | TRBJ2-1 | TRBV20-1 | many | 13 | TGCAGTGTCAGGGGCGCTACATATGATGAGCAGTTCTTC | CSVRGATYDEQFF
. | TRBJ2-7 | TRBV5-1 | many | 14 | TGCGCCAGCAGCTTGGCCCCAGGGCCCTACGAGCAGTACTTC | CASSLAPGPYEQYF
. | TRBJ1-6 | TRBV7-2 | many | 14 | TGTGCCAGCAGCTTTCAACAGGGAAATTCACCCCTCCACTTT | CASSFQQGNSPLHF
TRBD1 | TRBJ2-7 | TRBV28 | many | 16 | TGTGCCAGCAGTTTTATGGGGACAGGGAATATCTACGAGCAGTACTTC | CASSFMGTGNIYEQYF
. | TRBJ2-7 | TRBV11-2 | medium-sized | 11 | TGTGCCAGCAGTACAGGGTATGAACAGTACTTC | CASSTGYEQYF
TRBD1 | TRBJ2-4 | TRBV3-1 | many | 13 | TGTGCCAGCAGCCGACAGGGGGAAGACATTCAGTACTTC | CASSRQGEDIQYF
TRBD1 | TRBJ1-5 | TRBV5-5 | many | 15 | TGTGCCAGCAGCCCCGGGACAGGGAGCAATCAGCCCCAGCATTTT | CASSPGTGSNQPQHF
TRBD1 | TRBJ2-7 | TRBV9 | many | 15 | TGTGCCAGCAGCCCCCGGACAGGGAGCTCCTACGAGCAGTACTTC | CASSPRTGSSYEQYF
. | TRBJ2-1 | TRBV2 | large | 13 | TGTGCCAGCATTTGGCAGCTTAAGGATGAGCAGTTCTTC | CASIWQLKDEQFF
. | TRBJ2-1 | TRBV20-1 | many | 12 | TGCAGTGCTCGGGGAGGAGGGGGTGAGCAGTTCTTC | CSARGGGGEQFF
. | TRBJ1-1 | TRBV4-1 | many | 15 | TGCGCCAGCAGCCCCCTAATGACACCGAACACTGAAGCTTTCTTT | CASSPLMTPNTEAFF
. | TRBJ2-5 | TRBV29-1 | many | 12 | TGCAGCGTTGAGGGGCAGATAGAGACCCAGTACTTC | CSVEGQIETQYF
. | TRBJ2-3 | TRBV12-3/TRBV12-4 | many | 14 | TGTGCCAGCAGTCCCCCCCGGGGCACAGATACGCAGTATTTT | CASSPPRGTDTQYF
. | TRBJ2-2 | TRBV7-2 | many | 15 | TGTGCCAGCAGCTTACAGGGGACTAACACCGGGGAGCTGTTTTTT | CASSLQGTNTGELFF
TRBD1 | TRBJ2-1 | TRBV5-1 | many | 16 | TGCGCCAGCAGCTTGCTGACCGGGACAGGGAACAATGAGCAGTTCTTC | CASSLLTGTGNNEQFF
. | TRBJ1-1 | TRBV19 | many | 14 | TGTGCCAGTAGTATAGTTAGGGGGAAGACTGAAGCTTTCTTT | CASSIVRGKTEAFF
. | TRBJ2-1 | TRBV20-1 | . | 12 | TGCAGTGCTAGCCCTGTAGGGCCTGAGCAGTTCTTC | CSASPVGPEQFF
. | TRBJ2-3 | TRBV7-3 | many | 13 | TGTGCCAGCAGCTTCAAAGGGACAGATACGCAGTATTTT | CASSFKGTDTQYF
TRBD1 | TRBJ2-5 | TRBV12-3/TRBV12-4 | . | 14 | TGTGCCAGCAGTCGGGACAGGGAACGAGAGACCCAGTACTTC | CASSRDRERETQYF
. | TRBJ2-1 | TRBV30 | medium-sized | 15 | TGTGCCTGGAGTCTAGTTGGGCTTAACTATGCTGAGCAGTTCTTC | CAWSLVGLNYAEQFF
. | TRBJ2-3 | TRBV6-2/TRBV6-3 | many | 15 | TGTGCCAGCAGTACCCCTTCGACCCCATCGGATACGCAGTATTTT | CASSTPSTPSDTQYF
. | TRBJ1-5 | TRBV20-1 | many | 13 | TGCAGTGCTAGTGGGGGGGTCGGTCAGCCCCAGCATTTT | CSASGGVGQPQHF
. | TRBJ1-1 | TRBV20-1 | medium-sized | 11 | TGCAGTGCTAGAGGGCGGGAGGAAGCTTTCTTT | CSARGREEAFF
. | TRBJ1-1 | TRBV5-6 | many | 11 | TGTGCCAGCAGCTCGTACACTGAAGCTTTCTTT | CASSSYTEAFF
TRBD1 | TRBJ2-1 | TRBV2 | . | 13 | TGTGCCAGCAGCGATGACAGGGGGCATGAGCAGTTCTTC | CASSDDRGHEQFF
TRBD2 | TRBJ2-1 | TRBV12-3/TRBV12-4 | many | 18 | TGTGCCAGCAGTTTAGCCCTCAAGACTAGCGGGGTTGGAGATGAGCAGTTCTTC | CASSLALKTSGVGDEQFF
TRBD1 | TRBJ1-2 | TRBV6-1 | many | 14 | TGTGCCAGCACCCGAACCGGGACAGCCTATGGCTACACCTTC | CASTRTGTAYGYTF
. | TRBJ1-5 | TRBV19 | . | 14 | TGTGCCAGTAGTGCCATGACGGGCAATCAGCCCCAGCATTTT | CASSAMTGNQPQHF
. | TRBJ1-1 | TRBV20-1 | many | 12 | TGCAGTGCTAGAGGACAGACCTTTGAAGCTTTCTTT | CSARGQTFEAFF
. | TRBJ2-4 | TRBV13 | many | 13 | TGTGCCAGCTCTCTCGGGGCCCAAAACACCTTGTACTTT | CASSLGAQNTLYF
. | TRBJ2-2 | TRBV5-8 | many | 14 | TGTGCCAGCAGTTCGCCGTGGGGGGTCGGGGAGCTGTTTTTT | CASSSPWGVGELFF
TRBD1 | TRBJ1-2 | TRBV5-1 | many | 15 | TGCGCCAGCAGCTTAGATAACAGGGGAACGGACGGCTACACCTTC | CASSLDNRGTDGYTF
TRBD1 | TRBJ1-1 | TRBV5-1 | few | 14 | TGCGCCAGTATGGGACAGGGGATGAACACTGAAGCTTTCTTT | CASMGQGMNTEAFF
. | TRBJ2-3 | TRBV7-2 | many | 14 | TGTGCCAGCAGCTCATCGCTGACAGACTATACGCAGTATTTT | CASSSSLTDYTQYF
. | TRBJ2-5 | TRBV6-6 | medium-sized | 15 | TGTGCCAGCGGTGATGCTAGGGGGGGCGAGGACACCCAGTACTTT | CASGDARGGEDTQYF
TRBD1 | TRBJ2-3 | TRBV20-1 | many | 14 | TGCAGTGCTAGCAAACAGGGGGCCGCAGATACGCAGTATTTT | CSASKQGAADTQYF
TRBD1 | TRBJ2-3 | TRBV2 | many | 13 | TGTGCCAGCAGTAACAGGGGGACGGATACGCAGTATTTT | CASSNRGTDTQYF
. | TRBJ2-1 | TRBV27 | many | 16 | TGTGCCAGCAGTCCCTACCTGGGGGTACGGGAAAATGAGCAGTTCTTC | CASSPYLGVRENEQFF